A selection of T cell receptor beta chains follows, all from one sample in a study of shared clonotypes between healthy human individuals. Assay used: immunoSEQ multiplex PCR; TCRdb lists only in-frame clones, some missing. This table holds some 1.5 million clones, 95% to 99% found once. The specimen sequenced was naive CD4+ T cells sorted from blood. The receptors here all came from a man between 25 and 39 years old in good health. Each CDR3 is given with its conserved first and last residue. Each record gives: clone size, J gene, V gene, D gene, CDR3 protein, CDR3 DNA. D genes are given only for firm matches. Size tells how often a clone was seen (once, few, many) or the class of an expanded clone, and some rows leave it out.

NA TRBJ1-1 TRBV9 NA CASSVVDGDTEAFF TGTGCCAGCAGCGTCGTGGATGGTGACACTGAAGCTTTCTTT
NA TRBJ2-2 TRBV5-4 NA CASSLGSGSPNTGELFF TGTGCCAGCAGCTTGGGGAGTGGGAGTCCCAACACCGGGGAGCTGTTTTTT
NA TRBJ2-7 TRBV7-2 TRBD1 CASSLVGQGGYEQYF TGTGCCAGCAGCTTAGTGGGACAGGGAGGTTACGAGCAGTACTTC
NA TRBJ1-4 TRBV4-1 NA CASSQVPTPTNEKLFF TGCGCCAGCAGCCAAGTCCCGACCCCAACTAATGAAAAACTGTTTTTT
NA TRBJ2-3 TRBV11-3 TRBD1 CASSLGTGGADTQYF TGTGCCAGCAGCTTGGGGACAGGGGGCGCGGATACGCAGTATTTT
once TRBJ1-1 TRBV18 NA CASSPRDGLNTEAFF TGTGCCAGCTCACCGCGGGACGGCTTGAACACTGAAGCTTTCTTT
NA TRBJ2-5 TRBV28 NA CASSLDNGETQYF TGTGCCAGCAGTTTGGATAATGGGGAGACCCAGTACTTC
NA TRBJ2-3 TRBV2 TRBD1 CASSEGTATDTQYF TGTGCCAGCAGTGAGGGGACAGCCACAGATACGCAGTATTTT
NA TRBJ2-7 TRBV4-1 TRBD2 CASSQALAGGGEQYF TGCGCCAGCAGCCAAGCATTAGCGGGTGGGGGAGAGCAGTACTTC
NA TRBJ2-1 TRBV20-1 NA CSASFLNEQFF TGCAGTGCTTCCTTTCTTAATGAGCAGTTCTTC
NA TRBJ2-1 TRBV28 NA CASSFAGSSYNEQFF TGTGCCAGCAGCTTCGCGGGAAGCTCCTACAATGAGCAGTTCTTC
NA TRBJ2-7 TRBV2 TRBD1 CASLHSGQGVEQYF TGTGCCAGCCTTCATTCAGGACAGGGAGTCGAGCAGTACTTC
NA TRBJ2-7 TRBV5-6 NA CASSLGPLADEQYF TGTGCCAGCAGCTTGGGTCCCCTGGCGGACGAGCAGTACTTC
NA TRBJ1-1 TRBV29-1 NA CSVEMVSGGTEAFF TGCAGCGTTGAAATGGTTAGTGGGGGGACTGAAGCTTTCTTT
NA TRBJ2-1 TRBV4-3 TRBD2 CASSQERTRIGGGEQFF TGCGCCAGCAGCCAAGAGCGGACTAGGATTGGGGGGGGTGAGCAGTTCTTC
NA TRBJ2-2 TRBV25-1 NA CASRDSPNTGELFF TGTGCCAGCAGGGACAGCCCAAACACCGGGGAGCTGTTTTTT
NA TRBJ2-7 TRBV2 NA CASSETRTRTYEQYF TGTGCCAGCAGTGAAACAAGGACGCGAACCTACGAGCAGTACTTC
NA TRBJ2-2 TRBV7-3 NA CASSLHSLIDVGELFF TGTGCCAGCAGCTTACACAGCCTCATCGACGTGGGGGAGCTGTTTTTT
NA TRBJ2-4 TRBV11-2 NA CASRYLRGPNIQYF TGTGCCAGCCGATACCTTCGAGGGCCAAACATTCAGTACTTC
NA TRBJ1-5 TRBV9 NA CASSVGGLEQPQHF TGTGCCAGCAGCGTAGGAGGGTTAGAGCAGCCCCAGCATTTT